The entry below describes one T cell receptor (beta chain). Per the germline V gene, CDR1 is SGHRS and CDR2 is YFSETQ. This CDR3 spans 11 amino acids. This entry is derived from a study of monozygotic twins with inflammatory bowel disease. TCRdb reprocessed the 5' RACE reads and stores each CDR3 protein as one record, lacking DNA. Its table records about 450,000 distinct CDR3 sequences. With no T cell sorting beforehand, total RNA was isolated from whole blood. The sequence was collected from a human donor with ulcerative colitis or Crohn's disease, or a healthy co-twin of an affected twin (not recorded which). V usage is TRBV5-1 and J usage is TRBJ1-2. Material for sequencing was blood. The CDR3 sequence is CASSDGVGYTF.